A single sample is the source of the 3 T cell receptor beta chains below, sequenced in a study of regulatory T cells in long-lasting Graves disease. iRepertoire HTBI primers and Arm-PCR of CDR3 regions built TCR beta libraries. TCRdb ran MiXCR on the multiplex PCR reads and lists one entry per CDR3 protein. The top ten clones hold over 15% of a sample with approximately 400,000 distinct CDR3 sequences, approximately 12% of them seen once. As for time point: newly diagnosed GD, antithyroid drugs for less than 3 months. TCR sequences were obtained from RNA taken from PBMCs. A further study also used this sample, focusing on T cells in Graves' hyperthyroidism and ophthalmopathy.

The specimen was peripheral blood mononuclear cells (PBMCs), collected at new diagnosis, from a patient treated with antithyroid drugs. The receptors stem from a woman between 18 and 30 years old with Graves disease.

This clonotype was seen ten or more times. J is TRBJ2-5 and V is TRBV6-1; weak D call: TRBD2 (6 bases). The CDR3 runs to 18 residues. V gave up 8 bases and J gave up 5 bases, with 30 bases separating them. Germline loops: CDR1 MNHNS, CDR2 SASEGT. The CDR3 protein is CASGKEDGSSKDEETQYF. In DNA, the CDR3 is TGTGCCAGCGGAAAAGAGGACGGGAGTTCTAAGGACGAGGAGACCCAGTACTTC.

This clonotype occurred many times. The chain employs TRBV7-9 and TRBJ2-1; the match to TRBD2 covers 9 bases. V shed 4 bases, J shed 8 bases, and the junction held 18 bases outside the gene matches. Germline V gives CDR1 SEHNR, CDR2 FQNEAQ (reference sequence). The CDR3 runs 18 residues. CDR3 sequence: CASSSPVQAGGPPDEQFF. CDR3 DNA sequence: TGTGCCAGCAGCTCTCCCGTCCAGGCGGGGGGGCCACCGGATGAGCAGTTCTTC.

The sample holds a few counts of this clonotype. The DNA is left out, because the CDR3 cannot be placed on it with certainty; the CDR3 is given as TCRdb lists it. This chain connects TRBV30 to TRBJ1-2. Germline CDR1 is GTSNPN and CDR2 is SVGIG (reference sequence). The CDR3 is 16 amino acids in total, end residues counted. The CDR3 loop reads CAEKGRRLGANYGCTF.